Sequencing of this T cell receptor beta chain was carried out in a study of OX40 agonist ivuxolimab in advanced cancers. Some clones are missing from TCRdb's copy, which holds only in-frame ones; the method was immunoSEQ multiplex PCR. The sample has about 70,000 clones; roughly 80% are singletons. CDR1 and CDR2 from the germline V gene are GTSNPN and SVGIG (reference sequence). The CDR3 loop spans 14 amino acids. With V trimmed by 0 bases and J by 4 bases, 5 bases remained unmatched. This TCR was sampled from an adult with an advanced solid tumor such as melanoma, head and neck, liver or kidney cancer. This chain uses TRBV30 with TRBJ1-1, with 7 bases matching TRBD1. Specimen: CD4+ or CD8+ T cells sorted from blood, collected in a trial of the OX40 agonist ivuxolimab. CDR3 region: CAWSVLAGGTEAFF. CDR3 in DNA: TGTGCCTGGAGTGTACTGGCAGGGGGCACTGAAGCTTTCTTT.